This T cell receptor beta chain was captured by sequencing in a study of blood T cell repertoires in COVID-19. This clone was found once. Only in-frame clones appear in the TCRdb table, and some are missing; sequencing was by immunoSEQ multiplex PCR. This sample has roughly 200,000 clones, with roughly 79% found just once. Germline loops: CDR1 LGHDT, CDR2 YNNKEL (reference sequence). CDR3 length: 17 residues. V was pared by 4 bases and J by 4 bases, with 11 bases of the junction left unmatched. This sequence joins TRBV3-1 (or the pseudogene TRBV3-2) and TRBJ2-3; TRBD2 matches 10 bases. The sample comprised peripheral blood. The clonotype was recovered from a woman aged 40 to 50 with COVID-19, enrolled during active disease. Written as DNA, the CDR3 is TGTGCCAGCAGCCGAACCAATCTAGCGGGAGTCGCAGATACGCAGTATTTT. This codes for CASSRTNLAGVADTQYF.